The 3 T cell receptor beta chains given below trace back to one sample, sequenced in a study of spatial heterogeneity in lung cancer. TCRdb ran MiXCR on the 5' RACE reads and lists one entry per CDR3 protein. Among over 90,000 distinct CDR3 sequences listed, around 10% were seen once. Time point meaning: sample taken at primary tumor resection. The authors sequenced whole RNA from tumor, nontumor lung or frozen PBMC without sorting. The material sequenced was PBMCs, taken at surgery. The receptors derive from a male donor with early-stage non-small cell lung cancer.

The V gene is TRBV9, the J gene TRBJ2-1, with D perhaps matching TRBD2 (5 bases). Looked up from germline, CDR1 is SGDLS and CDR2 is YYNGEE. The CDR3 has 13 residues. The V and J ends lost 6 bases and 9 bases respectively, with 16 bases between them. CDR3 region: CASTQTGIGEQFF. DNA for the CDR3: TGTGCCAGCACCCAGACCGGGATCGGTGAGCAGTTCTTC.

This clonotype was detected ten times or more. Here the CDR3 reads CSAVKDRANNEQFF. The CDR3 nucleotides read TGCAGTGCAGTAAAGGACAGGGCGAACAATGAGCAGTTCTTC. The chain carries TRBV20-1 and TRBJ2-1, with TRBD1 matching over 8 bases. The ends lost 6 bases at V and 5 bases at J; junction bases unmatched: 9. Germline V lookup: CDR1 DFQATT, CDR2 SNEGSKA (reference sequence). The CDR3 is 14 residues long.

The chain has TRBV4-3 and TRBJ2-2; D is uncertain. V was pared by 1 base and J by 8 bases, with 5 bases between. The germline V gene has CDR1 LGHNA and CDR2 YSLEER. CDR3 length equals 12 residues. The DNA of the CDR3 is TGCGCCAGCAGCCAAGCGATGGGGGAGCTGTTTTTT. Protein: CASSQAMGELFF.